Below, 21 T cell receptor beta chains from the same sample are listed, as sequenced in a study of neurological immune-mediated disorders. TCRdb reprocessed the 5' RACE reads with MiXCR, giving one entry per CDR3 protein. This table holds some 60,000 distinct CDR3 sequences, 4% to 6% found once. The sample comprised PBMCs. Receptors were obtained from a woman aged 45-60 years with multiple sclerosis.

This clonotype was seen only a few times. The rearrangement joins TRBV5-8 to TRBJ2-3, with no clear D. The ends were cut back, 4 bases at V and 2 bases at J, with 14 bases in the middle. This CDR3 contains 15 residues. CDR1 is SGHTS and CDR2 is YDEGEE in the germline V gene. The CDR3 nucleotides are TGTGCCAGCAGCCTGGGCTTCAACCCCACAGATACGCAGTATTTT. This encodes CASSLGFNPTDTQYF.

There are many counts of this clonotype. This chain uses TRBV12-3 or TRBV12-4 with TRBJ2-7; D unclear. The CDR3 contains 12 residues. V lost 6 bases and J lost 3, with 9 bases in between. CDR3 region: CASRSRGYEQYF. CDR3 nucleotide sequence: TGTGCCAGCAGGTCCCGTGGCTACGAGCAGTACTTC.

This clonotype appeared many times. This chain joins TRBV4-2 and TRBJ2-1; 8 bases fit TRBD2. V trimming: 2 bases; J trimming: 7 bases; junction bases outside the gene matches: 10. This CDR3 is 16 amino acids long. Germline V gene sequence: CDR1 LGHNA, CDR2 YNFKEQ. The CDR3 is CASSQLLAGVQNEQFF. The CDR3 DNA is TGTGCCAGCAGCCAACTTCTAGCGGGTGTGCAGAATGAGCAGTTCTTC.

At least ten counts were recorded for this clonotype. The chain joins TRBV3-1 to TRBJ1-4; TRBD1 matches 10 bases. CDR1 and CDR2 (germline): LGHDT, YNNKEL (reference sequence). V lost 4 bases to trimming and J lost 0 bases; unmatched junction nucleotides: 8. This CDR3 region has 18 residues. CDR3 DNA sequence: TGTGCCAGCAGCCCGGCCGGGACAGGGGTTCCAACTAATGAAAAACTGTTTTTT. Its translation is CASSPAGTGVPTNEKLFF.

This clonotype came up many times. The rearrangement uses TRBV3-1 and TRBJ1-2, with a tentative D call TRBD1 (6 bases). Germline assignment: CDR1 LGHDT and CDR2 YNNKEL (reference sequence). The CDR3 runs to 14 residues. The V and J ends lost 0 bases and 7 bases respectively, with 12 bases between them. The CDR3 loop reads CASSQDLGAGGYTF. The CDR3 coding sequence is TGTGCCAGCAGCCAAGATCTGGGGGCGGGTGGCTACACCTTC.

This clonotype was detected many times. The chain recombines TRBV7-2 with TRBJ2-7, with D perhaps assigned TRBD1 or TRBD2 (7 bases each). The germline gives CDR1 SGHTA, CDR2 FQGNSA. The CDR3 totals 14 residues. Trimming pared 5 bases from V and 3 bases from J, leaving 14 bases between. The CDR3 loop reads CASSLSGTDYEQYF. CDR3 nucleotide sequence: TGTGCCAGCAGCCTAAGCGGGACAGACTACGAGCAGTACTTC.

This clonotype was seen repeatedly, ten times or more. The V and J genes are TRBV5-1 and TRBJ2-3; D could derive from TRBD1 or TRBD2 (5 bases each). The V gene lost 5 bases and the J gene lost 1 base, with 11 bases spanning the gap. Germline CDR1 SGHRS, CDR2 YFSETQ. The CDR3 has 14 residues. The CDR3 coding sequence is TGCGCCAGCAGAGGGACGGCAGGCACAGATACGCAGTATTTT. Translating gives CASRGTAGTDTQYF.

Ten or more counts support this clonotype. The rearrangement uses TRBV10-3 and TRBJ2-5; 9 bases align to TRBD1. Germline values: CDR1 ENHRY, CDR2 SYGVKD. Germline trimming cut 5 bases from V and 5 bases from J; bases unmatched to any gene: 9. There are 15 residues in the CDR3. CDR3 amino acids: CAISYPGQGLETQYF. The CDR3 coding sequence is TGTGCCATCAGTTATCCGGGACAGGGATTGGAGACCCAGTACTTC.

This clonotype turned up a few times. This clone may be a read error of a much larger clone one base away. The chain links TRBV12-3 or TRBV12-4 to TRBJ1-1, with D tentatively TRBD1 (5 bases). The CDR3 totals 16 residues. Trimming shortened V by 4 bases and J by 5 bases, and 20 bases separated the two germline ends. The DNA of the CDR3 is TGTGCCAGCAGTTCCTCGAAGCCGGGAAAGGGGACTGAAGCTTTCTTT. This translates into CASSSSKPGKGTEAFF.

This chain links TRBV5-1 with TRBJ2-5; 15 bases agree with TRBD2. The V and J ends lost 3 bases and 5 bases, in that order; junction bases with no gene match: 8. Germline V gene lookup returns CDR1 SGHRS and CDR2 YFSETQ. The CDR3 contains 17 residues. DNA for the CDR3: TGCGCCAGCAGCTGGGGGACTAGCGGGGGGCCGGAGGAGACCCAGTACTTC. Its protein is CASSWGTSGGPEETQYF.

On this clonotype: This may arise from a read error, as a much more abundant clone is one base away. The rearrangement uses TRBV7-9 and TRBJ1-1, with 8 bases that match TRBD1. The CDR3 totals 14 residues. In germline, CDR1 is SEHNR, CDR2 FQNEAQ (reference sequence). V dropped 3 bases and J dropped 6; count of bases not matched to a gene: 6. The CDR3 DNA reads TGTGCCAGCAGCTTTTCAGGGACAGGTTCTGAAGCTTTCTTT. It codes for CASSFSGTGSEAFF.

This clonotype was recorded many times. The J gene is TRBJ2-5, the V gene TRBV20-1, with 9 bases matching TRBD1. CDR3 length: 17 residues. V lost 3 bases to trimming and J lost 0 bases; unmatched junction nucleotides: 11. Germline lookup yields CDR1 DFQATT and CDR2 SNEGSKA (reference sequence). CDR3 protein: CSARVIPGQGHQETQYF. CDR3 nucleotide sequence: TGCAGTGCTAGGGTTATACCGGGACAGGGTCACCAAGAGACCCAGTACTTC.

CDR3 in DNA: TGTGCCATATCCCCCCCGGGGGCGCAAGAGACCCAGTACTTC. Residues: CAISPPGAQETQYF. The chain joins TRBV6-2 or TRBV6-3 to TRBJ2-5; tentatively, D is TRBD1 or TRBD2 (6 bases each). V was cut by 10 bases and J by 2 bases, with 17 bases left in between. The CDR3 loop spans 14 amino acids. Per germline, CDR1 MNHEY and CDR2 SVGEGT.

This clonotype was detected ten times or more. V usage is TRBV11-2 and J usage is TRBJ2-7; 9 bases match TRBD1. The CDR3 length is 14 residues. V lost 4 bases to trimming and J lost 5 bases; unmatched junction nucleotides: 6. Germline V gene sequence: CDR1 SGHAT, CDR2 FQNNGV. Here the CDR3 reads CASSWDRARDEQYF. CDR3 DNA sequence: TGTGCCAGCAGCTGGGACAGGGCTAGGGACGAGCAGTACTTC.

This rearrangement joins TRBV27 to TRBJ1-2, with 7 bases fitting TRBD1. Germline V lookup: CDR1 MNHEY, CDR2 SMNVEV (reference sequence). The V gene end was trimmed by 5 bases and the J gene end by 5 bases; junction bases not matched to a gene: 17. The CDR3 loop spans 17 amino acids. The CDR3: CASSTYGAGGARYGYTF. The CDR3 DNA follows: TGTGCCAGCAGTACATACGGGGCAGGGGGGGCTAGGTATGGCTACACCTTC.

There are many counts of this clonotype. The CDR3 loop is CASSPQMAGGDNEQFF. CDR3 nucleotide sequence: TGCGCCAGCAGCCCCCAAATGGCGGGGGGAGACAATGAGCAGTTCTTC. This rearrangement joins TRBV5-1 to TRBJ2-1; 8 nucleotides align to TRBD2. Per germline, CDR1 SGHRS and CDR2 YFSETQ. Trimming took 4 bases from V and 5 from J; bases not matched to a gene: 11. CDR3 length: 16 residues.

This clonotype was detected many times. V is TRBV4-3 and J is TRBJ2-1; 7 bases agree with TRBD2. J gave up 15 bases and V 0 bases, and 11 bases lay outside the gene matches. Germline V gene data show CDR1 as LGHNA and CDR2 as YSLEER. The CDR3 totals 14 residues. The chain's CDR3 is CASSQEGRGLDRFF. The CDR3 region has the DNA TGCGCCAGCAGCCAAGAGGGAAGAGGACTAGACAGGTTCTTC.

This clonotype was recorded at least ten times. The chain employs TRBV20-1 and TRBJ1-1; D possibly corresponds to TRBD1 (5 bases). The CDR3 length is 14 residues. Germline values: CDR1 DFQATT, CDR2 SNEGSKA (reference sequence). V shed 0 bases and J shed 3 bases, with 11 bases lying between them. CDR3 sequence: CSAREPGTYTEAFF. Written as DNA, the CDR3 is TGCAGTGCTAGAGAGCCGGGGACGTACACTGAAGCTTTCTTT.

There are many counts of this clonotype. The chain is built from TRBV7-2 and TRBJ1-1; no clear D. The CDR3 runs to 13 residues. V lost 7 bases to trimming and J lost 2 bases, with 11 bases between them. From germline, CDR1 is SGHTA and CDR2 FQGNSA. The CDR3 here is CASTPSGNTEAFF. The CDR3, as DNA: TGTGCCAGCACCCCTTCGGGAAACACTGAAGCTTTCTTT.

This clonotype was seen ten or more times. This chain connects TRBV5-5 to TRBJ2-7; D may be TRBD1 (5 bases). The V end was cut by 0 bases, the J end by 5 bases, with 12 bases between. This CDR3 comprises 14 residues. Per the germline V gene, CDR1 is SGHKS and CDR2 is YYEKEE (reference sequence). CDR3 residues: CASSLVRDSDEQYV. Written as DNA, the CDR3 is TGTGCCAGCAGCTTGGTTCGCGACAGCGACGAGCAGTACGTC.

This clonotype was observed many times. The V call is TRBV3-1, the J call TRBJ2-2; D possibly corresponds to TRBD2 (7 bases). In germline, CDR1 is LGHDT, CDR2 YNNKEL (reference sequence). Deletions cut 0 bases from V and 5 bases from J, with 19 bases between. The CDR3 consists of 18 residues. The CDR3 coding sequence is TGTGCCAGCAGCCAAGAGTGGCCGGCGGGGGCGAGGACCGGGGAGCTGTTTTTT. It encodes CASSQEWPAGARTGELFF.